This T cell receptor (beta chain) was sequenced for a study of Graves' ophthalmopathy and Graves' hyperthyroidism. Study-wide results and limits: Most expanded clonotypes from thyroid (those above 0.001 frequency) were also found in blood. From stable hyperthyroidism, ophthalmopathy was separated by a 13-signature model with 85% to 90% sensitivity and around 80% specificity.

This clonotype was recorded many times. Its antigen is not identified. All donors with ophthalmopathy were recorded as having moderate-to-severe activity, CAS ≥3, NOSPECS ≥4 and a duration under 3 months. Clinicians diagnosed using symptoms, serum thyroxine, TRAb, thyroid ultrasound and orbital computed tomography. Germline V gene data show CDR1 as DFQATT and CDR2 as SNEGSKA (reference sequence). The CDR3 loop spans 15 amino acids. Unmatched junction bases numbered 7, after V lost 2 bases and J lost 3 bases. Transcripts of RNA were the source for amplifying TCR beta CDR3 regions. The first round was an RT-PCR with HTBI primers, and the second round was a multiplex PCR. TCRdb reprocessed the multiplex PCR reads with MiXCR, giving one entry per CDR3 protein. The table lists approximately 700,000 distinct CDR3 sequences, 35% to 45% of them singletons.

The receptor comes from an adult man with Graves' ophthalmopathy. V is TRBV20-1 and J is TRBJ1-5, with 7 bases matching TRBD1. Sequenced material: peripheral blood. The CDR3: CSARNDRVVNQPQHF. Written as DNA, the CDR3 is TGCAGTGCTAGAAACGACAGGGTAGTCAATCAGCCCCAGCATTTT.